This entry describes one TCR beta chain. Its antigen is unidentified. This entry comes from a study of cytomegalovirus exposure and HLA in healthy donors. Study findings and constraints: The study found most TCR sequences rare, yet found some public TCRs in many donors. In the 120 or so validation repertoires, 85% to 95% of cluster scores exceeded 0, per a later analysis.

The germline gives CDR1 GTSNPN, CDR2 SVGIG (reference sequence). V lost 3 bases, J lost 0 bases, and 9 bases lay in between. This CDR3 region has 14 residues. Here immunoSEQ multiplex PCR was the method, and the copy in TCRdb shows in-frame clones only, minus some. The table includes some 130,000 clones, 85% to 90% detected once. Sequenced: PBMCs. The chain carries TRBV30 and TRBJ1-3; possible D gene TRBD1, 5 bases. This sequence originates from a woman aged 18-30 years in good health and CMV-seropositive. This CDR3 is CAWRGLSSGNTIYF. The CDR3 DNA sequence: TGTGCCTGGAGGGGACTAAGCTCTGGAAACACCATATATTTT.